These 10 T cell receptor beta chains were all obtained from the same sample, sequenced in a study of post-analysis software for immune sequencing data. Their specific antigens are unknown. Findings of the study overall: Five TRBV segments, TRBV5-6, TRBV5-1 and TRBV20-1 among them, were found more frequent in patients than controls.

The library was made from cDNA and included unique molecular identifiers. TCRdb ran MiXCR on the PCR reads and lists one entry per CDR3 protein. The data contain hundreds of thousands of distinct CDR3 sequences, over 30% of them singletons. Sequencing was carried out using blood. The receptors shown here come from a girl aged 2-10 years with multiple sclerosis.

The rearrangement joins TRBV9 to TRBJ2-3, with a possible D match to TRBD1 (6 bases). The CDR3 sequence is 19 residues long. Germline V gene sequence: CDR1 SGDLS, CDR2 YYNGEE. V was clipped by 3 bases and J by 0 bases, with 23 bases between them. The CDR3 sequence is CASSENRVAPSSSTDTQYF. CDR3 DNA sequence: TGTGCCAGCAGCGAGAACAGGGTTGCGCCCTCCTCTAGCACAGATACGCAGTATTTT.

In this sample, this clonotype turned up a few times. The chain's CDR3 is CASSDRTGFDQPQHF. The CDR3 DNA reads as TGTGCCAGCAGTGACCGGACAGGTTTTGATCAGCCCCAGCATTTT. The chain carries TRBV28 and TRBJ1-5, with 7 bases that match TRBD1. With 5 bases clipped from V and 5 bases from J, the junction kept 9 bases outside the gene matches. CDR3 length equals 15 residues. CDR1 and CDR2 (germline): MDHEN, SYDVKM.

This clonotype was observed a handful of times. V and J are TRBV12-3 or TRBV12-4 and TRBJ1-2; D may be TRBD1 (5 bases). V was trimmed by 8 bases and J by 8 bases, leaving 12 bases between them. CDR3 size: 11 residues. CDR3 nucleotides: TGTGCCAGCGGCAAGGGGCTGGGCTACACCTTC. Translating gives CASGKGLGYTF.

This clonotype was found a few times. The chain combines TRBV12-3 or TRBV12-4 with TRBJ2-7; 7 bases are a match to TRBD2. The CDR3 consists of 17 residues. V lost 3 bases and J lost 2; bases outside the gene matches: 13. The CDR3 nucleotides read TGTGCCAGCAGTTTCGCCACGGGGGGAAGCTTCGCCTACGAGCAGTACTTC. Translation gives CASSFATGGSFAYEQYF.

Only a few counts were recorded for this clonotype. The chain combines TRBV13 with TRBJ2-1; 10 bases line up with TRBD2. Trimming cost V 5 bases and J 10 bases; bases outside gene matches: 2. CDR1 is PRHDT and CDR2 is FYEKMQ in the germline V gene (reference sequence). CDR3 length: 12 amino acids. The CDR3 DNA reads TGTGCCAGCAGCCCGGGACTAGCGGAGCAGTTCTTC. Translated: CASSPGLAEQFF.

This clonotype has at least ten counts. J is TRBJ2-7 and V is TRBV7-9, with D possibly TRBD1 on 5 matching bases. This CDR3 region has 13 residues. The V end was cut by 5 bases, the J end by 2 bases, with 10 bases between. Germline CDR1 SEHNR, CDR2 FQNEAQ (reference sequence). The CDR3 nucleotides are TGTGCCAGCAGCCCAAGACAGCCCTACGAGCAGTACTTC. This sequence encodes CASSPRQPYEQYF.

The sample holds a few counts of this clonotype. The J gene is TRBJ2-3, the V gene TRBV12-1; the table's D call, TRBD2, has no DNA check behind it. TRBV12-1 is classified as a pseudogene. This CDR3 has 13 amino acids. This CDR3 is CTRTSASTDTQYF. In nucleotides, the CDR3 is TGCACCAGGACTAGCGCGAGCACAGATACGCAGTATTTT.

This clonotype was seen more than once but under ten times. The J gene is TRBJ2-1, the V gene TRBV7-9; D possibly corresponds to TRBD1 (6 bases). Germline CDR1 SEHNR, CDR2 FQNEAQ (reference sequence). The CDR3 consists of 13 residues. The ends were cut back, 10 bases at V and 4 bases at J, with 14 bases in the middle. CDR3 nucleotides: TGTGCCACAAGAACAGGGCAGTACAATGAGCAGTTCTTC. Translated: CATRTGQYNEQFF.

The gene calls are TRBV10-3 and TRBJ2-1; 16 positions agree with TRBD2. The V gene end was trimmed by 8 bases and the J gene end by 8 bases; junction bases not matched to a gene: 6. The CDR3 covers 15 residues. The germline V gene has CDR1 ENHRY and CDR2 SYGVKD. CDR3 sequence (DNA): TGTGCCATCCGGGGACTAGCGGGAGGGAATGATGAGCAGTTCTTC. Translated, it gives CAIRGLAGGNDEQFF.

The chain recombines TRBV7-2 with TRBJ1-1, with no clear D. Germline CDR1 is SGHTA and CDR2 is FQGNSA. The CDR3 runs to 15 residues. Trimming pared 1 base from V and 0 bases from J, leaving 9 bases between. The CDR3 DNA reads TGTGCCAGCAGCTTAGGGGAGGGTATGAACACTGAAGCTTTCTTT. Translating gives CASSLGEGMNTEAFF.